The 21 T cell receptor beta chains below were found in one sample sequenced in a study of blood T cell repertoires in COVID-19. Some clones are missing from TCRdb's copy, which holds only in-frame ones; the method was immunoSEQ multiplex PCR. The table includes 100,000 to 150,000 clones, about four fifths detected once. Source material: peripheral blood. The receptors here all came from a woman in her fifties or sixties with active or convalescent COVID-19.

DNA of the CDR3: TGTGCCAGCAGCAACGGGGGGGCGGTCGAGGAGCTGTTTTTT. This codes for CASSNGGAVEELFF. The V gene is TRBV7-9, the J gene TRBJ2-2; 8 bases fit TRBD2. V gave up 5 bases and J gave up 10 bases; unmatched junction bases: 9. The germline V gene has CDR1 SEHNR and CDR2 FQNEAQ (reference sequence). This CDR3 region has 14 residues.

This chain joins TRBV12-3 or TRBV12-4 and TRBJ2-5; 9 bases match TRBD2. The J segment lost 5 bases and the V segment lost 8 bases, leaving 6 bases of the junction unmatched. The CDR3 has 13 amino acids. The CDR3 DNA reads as TGTGCCAGCCTGGCGGGGGGGGGCGAGACCCAGTACTTC. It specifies CASLAGGGETQYF.

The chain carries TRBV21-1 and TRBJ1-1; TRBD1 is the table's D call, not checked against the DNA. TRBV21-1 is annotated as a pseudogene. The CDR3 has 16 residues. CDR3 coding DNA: TGTGCCAGCAGGGAAATTAAGACAGGGGGCAACACTGAAGCTTTCTTT. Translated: CASREIKTGGNTEAFF.

The CDR3 DNA follows: TGTGCCAGCTCTATCAGCAATCAGCCCCAGCATTTT. This encodes CASSISNQPQHF. V gene TRBV18 combines with J gene TRBJ1-5, with unresolved D. The CDR3 is 12 amino acids. V was shortened by 6 bases and J by 1 base, with 4 bases between the two germline ends. Per germline, CDR1 KGHSH and CDR2 LQKENI.

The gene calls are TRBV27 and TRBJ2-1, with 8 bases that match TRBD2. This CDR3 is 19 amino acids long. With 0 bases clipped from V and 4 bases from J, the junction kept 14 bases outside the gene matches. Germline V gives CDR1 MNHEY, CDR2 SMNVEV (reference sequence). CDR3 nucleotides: TGTGCCAGCAGTTTATCAGGGCTAGCGGGTCGGTACCCGTACAATGAGCAGTTCTTC. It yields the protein CASSLSGLAGRYPYNEQFF.

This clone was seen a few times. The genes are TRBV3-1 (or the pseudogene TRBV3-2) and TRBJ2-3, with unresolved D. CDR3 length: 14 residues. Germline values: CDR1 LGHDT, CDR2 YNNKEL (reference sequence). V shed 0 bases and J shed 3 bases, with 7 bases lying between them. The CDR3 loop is CASSQDLETDTQYF. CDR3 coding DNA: TGTGCCAGCAGCCAAGATCTGGAGACAGATACGCAGTATTTT.

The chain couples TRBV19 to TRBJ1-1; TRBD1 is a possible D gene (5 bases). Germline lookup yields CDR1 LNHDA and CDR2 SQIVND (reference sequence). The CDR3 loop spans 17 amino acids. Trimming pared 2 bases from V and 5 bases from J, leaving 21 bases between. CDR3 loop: CASSISKARGRSTEAFF. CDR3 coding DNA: TGTGCCAGTAGTATATCGAAGGCCCGGGGGAGGAGTACTGAAGCTTTCTTT.

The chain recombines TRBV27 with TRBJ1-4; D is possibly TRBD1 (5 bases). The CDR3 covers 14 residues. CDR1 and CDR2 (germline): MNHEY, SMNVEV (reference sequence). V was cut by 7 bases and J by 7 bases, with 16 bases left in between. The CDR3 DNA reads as TGTGCCAGCACCTCGGACACAGGACGTGAAAAACTGTTTTTT. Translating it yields CASTSDTGREKLFF. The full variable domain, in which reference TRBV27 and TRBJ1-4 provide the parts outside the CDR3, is EAQVTQNPRYLITVTGKKLTVTCSQNMNHEYMSWYRQDPGLGLRQIYYSMNVEVTDKGDVPEGYKVSRKEKRNFPLILESPSPNQTSLYFCASTSDTGREKLFFGSGTQLSVL.

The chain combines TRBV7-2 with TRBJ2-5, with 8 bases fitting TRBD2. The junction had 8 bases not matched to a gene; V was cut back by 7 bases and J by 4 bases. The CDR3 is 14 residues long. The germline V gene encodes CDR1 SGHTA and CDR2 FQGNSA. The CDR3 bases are TGTGCCAGCATGGACGGGAGGGCCCGAGAGACCCAGTACTTC. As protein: CASMDGRARETQYF.

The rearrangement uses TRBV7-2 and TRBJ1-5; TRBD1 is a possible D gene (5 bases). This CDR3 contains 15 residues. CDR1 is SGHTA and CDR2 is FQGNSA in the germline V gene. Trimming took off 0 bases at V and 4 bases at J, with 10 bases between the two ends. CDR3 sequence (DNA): TGTGCCAGCAGCTTAGCGGGGGGAGATAATCAGCCCCAGCATTTT. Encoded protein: CASSLAGGDNQPQHF.

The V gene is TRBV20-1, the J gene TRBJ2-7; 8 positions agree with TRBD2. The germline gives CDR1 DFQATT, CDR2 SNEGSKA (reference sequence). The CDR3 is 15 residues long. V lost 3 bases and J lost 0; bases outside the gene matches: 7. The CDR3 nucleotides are TGCAGTGCTAGTCATAGCGGGGTAAACTCCTACGAGCAGTACTTC. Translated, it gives CSASHSGVNSYEQYF.

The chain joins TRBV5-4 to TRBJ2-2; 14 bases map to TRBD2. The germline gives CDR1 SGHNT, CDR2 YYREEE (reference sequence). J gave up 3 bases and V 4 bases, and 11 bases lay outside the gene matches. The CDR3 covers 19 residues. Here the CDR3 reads CASSQKHPTSGRDTGELFF. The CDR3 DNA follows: TGTGCCAGCAGCCAAAAACACCCGACTAGCGGGAGGGACACCGGGGAGCTGTTTTTT. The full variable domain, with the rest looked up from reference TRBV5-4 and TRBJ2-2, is ETGVTQSPTHLIKTRGQQVTLRCSSQSGHNTVSWYQQALGQGPQFIFQYYREEENGRGNFPPRFSGLQFPNYSSELNVNALELDDSALYLCASSQKHPTSGRDTGELFFGEGSRLTVL.

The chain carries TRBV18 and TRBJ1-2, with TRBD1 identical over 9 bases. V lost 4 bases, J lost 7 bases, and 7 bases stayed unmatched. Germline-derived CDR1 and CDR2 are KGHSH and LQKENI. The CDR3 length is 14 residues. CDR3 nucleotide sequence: TGTGCCAGCTCACACGGACAGGGGATTGCTGGCTACACCTTC. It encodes CASSHGQGIAGYTF.

The CDR3 bases are TGTGCCAGCAGCTTGGCGGCTAGCGGGTACTCCTACAATGAGCAGTTCTTC. It encodes CASSLAASGYSYNEQFF. The chain couples TRBV5-4 to TRBJ2-1; 8 bases line up with TRBD2. The CDR3 extends over 17 amino acids. With 0 bases clipped from V and 0 bases from J, the junction kept 5 bases outside the gene matches. In germline, CDR1 is SGHNT, CDR2 YYREEE (reference sequence).

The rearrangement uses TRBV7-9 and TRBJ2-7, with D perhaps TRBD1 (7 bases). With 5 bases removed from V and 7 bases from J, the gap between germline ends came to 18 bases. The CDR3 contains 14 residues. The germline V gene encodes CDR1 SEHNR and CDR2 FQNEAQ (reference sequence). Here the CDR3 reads CASSHSGGGGEQYF. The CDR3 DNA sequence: TGTGCCAGCAGCCATAGCGGAGGGGGCGGGGAGCAGTACTTC.

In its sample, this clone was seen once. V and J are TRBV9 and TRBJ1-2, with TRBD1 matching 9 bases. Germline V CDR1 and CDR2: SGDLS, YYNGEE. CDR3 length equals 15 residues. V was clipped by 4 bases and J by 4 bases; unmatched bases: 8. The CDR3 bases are TGTGCCAGCAGCCCCGGGACAGGGATGAGCTATGGCTACACCTTC. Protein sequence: CASSPGTGMSYGYTF.

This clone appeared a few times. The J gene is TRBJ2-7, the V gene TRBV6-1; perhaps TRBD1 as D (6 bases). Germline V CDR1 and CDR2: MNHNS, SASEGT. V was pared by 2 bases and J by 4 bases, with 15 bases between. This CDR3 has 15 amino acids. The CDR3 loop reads CASSEMAGAGYEQYV. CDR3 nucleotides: TGTGCCAGCAGTGAAATGGCAGGGGCCGGGTACGAGCAGTACGTC.

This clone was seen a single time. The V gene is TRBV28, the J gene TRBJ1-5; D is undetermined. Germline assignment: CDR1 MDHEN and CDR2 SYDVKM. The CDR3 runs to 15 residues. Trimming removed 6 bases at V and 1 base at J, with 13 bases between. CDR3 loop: CASSSNYKSNQPQHF. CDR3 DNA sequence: TGTGCCAGCAGCTCCAATTACAAGAGCAATCAGCCCCAGCATTTT. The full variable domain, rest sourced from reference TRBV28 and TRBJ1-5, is DVKVTQSSRYLVKRTGEKVFLECVQDMDHENMFWYRQDPGLGLRLIYFSYDVKMKEKGDIPEGYSVSREKKERFSLILESASTNQTSMYLCASSSNYKSNQPQHFGDGTRLSIL.

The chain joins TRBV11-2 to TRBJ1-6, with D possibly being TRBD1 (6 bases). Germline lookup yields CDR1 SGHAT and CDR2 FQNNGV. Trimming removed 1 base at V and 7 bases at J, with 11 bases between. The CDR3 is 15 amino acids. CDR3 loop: CASSLAGGWNSPLHF. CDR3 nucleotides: TGTGCCAGCAGCTTAGCGGGGGGCTGGAATTCACCCCTCCACTTT.

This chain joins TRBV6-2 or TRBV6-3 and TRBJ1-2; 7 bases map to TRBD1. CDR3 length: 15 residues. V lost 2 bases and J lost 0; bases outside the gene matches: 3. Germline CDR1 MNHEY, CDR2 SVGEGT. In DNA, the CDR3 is TGTGCCAGCAGTTACGACAGGGAGCCTAACTATGGCTACACCTTC. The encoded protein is CASSYDREPNYGYTF.

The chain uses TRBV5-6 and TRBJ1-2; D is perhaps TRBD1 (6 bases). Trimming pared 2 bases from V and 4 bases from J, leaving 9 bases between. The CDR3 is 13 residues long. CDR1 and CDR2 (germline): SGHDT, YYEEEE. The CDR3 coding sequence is TGTGCCAGCAGCTTTGGACAGTTCTATGGCTACACCTTC. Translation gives CASSFGQFYGYTF.